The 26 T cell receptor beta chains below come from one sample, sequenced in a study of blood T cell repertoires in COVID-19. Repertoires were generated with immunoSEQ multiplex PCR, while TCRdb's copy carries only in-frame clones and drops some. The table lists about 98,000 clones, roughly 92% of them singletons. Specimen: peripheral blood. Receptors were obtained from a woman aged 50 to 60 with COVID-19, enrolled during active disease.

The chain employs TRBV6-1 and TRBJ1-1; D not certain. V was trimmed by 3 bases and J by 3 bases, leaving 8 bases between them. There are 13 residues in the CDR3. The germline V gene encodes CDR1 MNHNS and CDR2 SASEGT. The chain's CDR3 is CASSEEWDTEAFF. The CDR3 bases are TGTGCCAGCAGTGAGGAGTGGGACACTGAAGCTTTCTTT.

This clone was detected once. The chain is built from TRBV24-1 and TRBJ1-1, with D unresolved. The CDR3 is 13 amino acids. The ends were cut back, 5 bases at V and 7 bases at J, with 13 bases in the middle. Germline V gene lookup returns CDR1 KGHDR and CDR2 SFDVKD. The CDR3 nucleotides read TGTGCCACCAGTGGCGCTTTTAATAGTGAAGCTTTCTTT. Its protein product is CATSGAFNSEAFF.

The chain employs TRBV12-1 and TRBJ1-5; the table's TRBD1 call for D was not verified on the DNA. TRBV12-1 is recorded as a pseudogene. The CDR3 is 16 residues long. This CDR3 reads CASSLPLYREGQPQHF. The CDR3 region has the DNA TGTGCCAGCAGCTTACCCCTTTACAGGGAAGGACAGCCCCAGCATTTT.

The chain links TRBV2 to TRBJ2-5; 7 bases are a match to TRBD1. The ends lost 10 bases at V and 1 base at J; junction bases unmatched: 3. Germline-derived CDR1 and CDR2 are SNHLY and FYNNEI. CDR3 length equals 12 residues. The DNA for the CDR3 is TGTGCCACGGGGACAGTCCAAGAGACCCAGTACTTC. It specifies CATGTVQETQYF. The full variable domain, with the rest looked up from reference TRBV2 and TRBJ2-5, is EPEVTQTPSHQVTQMGQEVILRCVPISNHLYFYWYRQILGQKVEFLVSFYNNEISEKSEIFDDQFSVERPDGSNFTLKIRSTKLEDSAMYFCATGTVQETQYFGPGTRLLVL.

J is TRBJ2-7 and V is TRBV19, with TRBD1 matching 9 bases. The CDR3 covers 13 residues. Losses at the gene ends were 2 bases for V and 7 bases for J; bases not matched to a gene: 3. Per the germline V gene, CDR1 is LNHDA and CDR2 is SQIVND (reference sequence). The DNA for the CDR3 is TGTGCCAGTAGTATAACAGGGGGCGATGAGCAGTACGTC. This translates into CASSITGGDEQYV.

The CDR3, as DNA: TGTGCCTGGAGTGTCGCCTCGCGGACAGGGACCCCCTACAATGAGCAGTTCTTC. This encodes CAWSVASRTGTPYNEQFF. The chain is built from TRBV30 and TRBJ2-1, with 8 bases lining up with TRBD1. CDR3 length equals 18 residues. Germline CDR1 reads GTSNPN; CDR2 reads SVGIG (reference sequence). Trimming cost V 0 bases and J 2 bases; bases outside gene matches: 12.

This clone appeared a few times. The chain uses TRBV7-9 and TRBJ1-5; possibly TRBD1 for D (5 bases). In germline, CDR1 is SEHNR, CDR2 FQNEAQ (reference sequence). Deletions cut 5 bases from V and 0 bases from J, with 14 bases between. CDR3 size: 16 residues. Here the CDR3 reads CASSAAGGNSNQPQHF. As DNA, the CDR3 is TGTGCCAGCAGCGCCGCGGGGGGTAATAGCAATCAGCCCCAGCATTTT. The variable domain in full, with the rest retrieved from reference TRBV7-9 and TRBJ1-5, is DTGVSQNPRHKITKRGQNVTFRCDPISEHNRLYWYRQTLGQGPEFLTYFQNEAQLEKSRLLSDRFSAERPKGSFSTLEIQRTEQGDSAMYLCASSAAGGNSNQPQHFGDGTRLSIL.

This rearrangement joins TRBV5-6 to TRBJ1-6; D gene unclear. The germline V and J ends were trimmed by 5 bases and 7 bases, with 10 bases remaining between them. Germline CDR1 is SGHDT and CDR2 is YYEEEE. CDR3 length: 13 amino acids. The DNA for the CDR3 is TGTGCCAGCAGTTCCGAGCCGAATTCACCCCTCCACTTT. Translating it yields CASSSEPNSPLHF.

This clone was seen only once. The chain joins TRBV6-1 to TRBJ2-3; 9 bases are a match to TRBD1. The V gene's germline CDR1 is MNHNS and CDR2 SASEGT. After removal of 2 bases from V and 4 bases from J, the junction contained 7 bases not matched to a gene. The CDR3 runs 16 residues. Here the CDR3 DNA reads TGTGCCAGCAGTGAAAGGACAGGGGCGAGTTCAGATACGCAGTATTTT. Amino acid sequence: CASSERTGASSDTQYF.

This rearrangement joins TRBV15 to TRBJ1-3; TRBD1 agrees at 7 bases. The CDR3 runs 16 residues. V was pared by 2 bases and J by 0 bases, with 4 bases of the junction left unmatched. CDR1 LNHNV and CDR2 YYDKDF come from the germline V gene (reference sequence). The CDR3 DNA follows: TGTGCCACCAGCAGATACGGGACAGCCTCTGGAAACACCATATATTTT. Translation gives CATSRYGTASGNTIYF.

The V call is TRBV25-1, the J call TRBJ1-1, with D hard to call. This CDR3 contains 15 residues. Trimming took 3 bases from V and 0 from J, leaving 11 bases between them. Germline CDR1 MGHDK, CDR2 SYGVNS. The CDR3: CASSERAMMNTEAFF. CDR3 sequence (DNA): TGTGCCAGCAGTGAGAGGGCCATGATGAACACTGAAGCTTTCTTT.

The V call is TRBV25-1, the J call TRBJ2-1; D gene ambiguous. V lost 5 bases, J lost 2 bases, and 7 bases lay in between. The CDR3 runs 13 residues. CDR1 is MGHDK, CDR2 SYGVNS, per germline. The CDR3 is CASSPVTYNEQFF. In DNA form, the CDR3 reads TGTGCCAGCAGTCCAGTCACCTACAATGAGCAGTTCTTC.

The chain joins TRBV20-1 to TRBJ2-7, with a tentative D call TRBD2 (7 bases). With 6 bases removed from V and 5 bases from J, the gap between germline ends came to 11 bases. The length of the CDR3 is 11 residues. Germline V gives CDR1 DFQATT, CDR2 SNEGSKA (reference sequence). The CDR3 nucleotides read TGCAGTGCCAGGGGAGGGCACGAGCAGTACTTC. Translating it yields CSARGGHEQYF.

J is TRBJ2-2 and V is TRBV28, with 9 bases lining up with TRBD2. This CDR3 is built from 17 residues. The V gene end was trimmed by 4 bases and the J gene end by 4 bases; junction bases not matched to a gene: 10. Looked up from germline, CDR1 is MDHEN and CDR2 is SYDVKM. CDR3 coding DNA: TGTGCCAGCAGTTCATCCCTAGCGGGGAGGGGCACCGGGGAGCTGTTTTTT. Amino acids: CASSSSLAGRGTGELFF.

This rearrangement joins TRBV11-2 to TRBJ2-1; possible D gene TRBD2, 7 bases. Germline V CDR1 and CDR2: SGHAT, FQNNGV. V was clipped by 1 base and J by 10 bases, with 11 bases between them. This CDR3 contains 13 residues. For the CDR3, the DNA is TGTGCCAGCAGCTTAGTAGGGGGGGCCGAGCAGTTCTTC. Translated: CASSLVGGAEQFF.

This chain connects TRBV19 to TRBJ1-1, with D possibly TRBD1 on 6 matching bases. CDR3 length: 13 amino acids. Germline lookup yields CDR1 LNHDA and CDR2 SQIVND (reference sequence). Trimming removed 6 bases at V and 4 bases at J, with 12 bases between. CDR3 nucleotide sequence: TGTGCCAGTAGGTCAGGGGTCGGCACTGAAGCTTTCTTT. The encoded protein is CASRSGVGTEAFF. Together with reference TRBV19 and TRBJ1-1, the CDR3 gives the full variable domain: DGGITQSPKYLFRKEGQNVTLSCEQNLNHDAMYWYRQDPGQGLRLIYYSQIVNDFQKGDIAEGYSVSREKKESFPLTVTSAQKNPTAFYLCASRSGVGTEAFFGQGTRLTVV.

This chain's CDR3 is CACRGGGIGELFF. In nucleotides, the CDR3 is TGTGCCTGCCGAGGGGGGGGAATTGGGGAGCTGTTTTTT. The chain employs TRBV30 and TRBJ2-2; TRBD2 might be the D (7 bases). The CDR3 runs to 13 residues. Trimming shortened V by 6 bases and J by 8 bases, and 16 bases separated the two germline ends. Germline V gives CDR1 GTSNPN, CDR2 SVGIG (reference sequence).

The chain's CDR3 is CATRQFFSGNTIYF. The CDR3 DNA is TGTGCCACCCGACAGTTCTTCTCTGGAAACACCATATATTTT. The chain recombines TRBV6-5 with TRBJ1-3, with a possible D match to TRBD1 (5 bases). The CDR3 extends over 14 amino acids. Trimming took 10 bases from V and 0 from J, leaving 13 bases between them. Germline CDR1 is MNHEY and CDR2 is SVGAGI.

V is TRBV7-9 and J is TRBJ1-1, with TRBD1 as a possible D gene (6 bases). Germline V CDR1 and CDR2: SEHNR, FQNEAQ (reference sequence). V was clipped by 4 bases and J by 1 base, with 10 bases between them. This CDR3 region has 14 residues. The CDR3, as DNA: TGTGCCAGCAGCTATCGACAGGCGAACACTGAAGCTTTCTTT. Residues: CASSYRQANTEAFF.

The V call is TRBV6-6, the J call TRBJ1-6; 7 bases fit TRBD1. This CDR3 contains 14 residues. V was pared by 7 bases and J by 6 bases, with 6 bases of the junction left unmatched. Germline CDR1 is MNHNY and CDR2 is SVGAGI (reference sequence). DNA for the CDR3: TGTGCCAGCACCCTTGGGACAGTTAATTCACCCCTCCACTTT. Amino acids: CASTLGTVNSPLHF.

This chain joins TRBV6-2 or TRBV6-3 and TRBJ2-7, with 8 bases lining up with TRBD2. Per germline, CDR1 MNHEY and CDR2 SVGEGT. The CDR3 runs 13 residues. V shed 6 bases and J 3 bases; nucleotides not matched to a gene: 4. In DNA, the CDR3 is TGTGCCAGCAGCCGGGGGGGTCTCTACGAGCAGTACGTC. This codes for CASSRGGLYEQYV.

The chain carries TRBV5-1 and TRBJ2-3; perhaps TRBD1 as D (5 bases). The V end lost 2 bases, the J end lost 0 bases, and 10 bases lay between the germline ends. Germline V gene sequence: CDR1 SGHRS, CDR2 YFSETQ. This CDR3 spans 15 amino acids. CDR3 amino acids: CASSLQAASTDTQYF. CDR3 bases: TGCGCCAGCAGCTTACAGGCCGCTAGCACAGATACGCAGTATTTT.

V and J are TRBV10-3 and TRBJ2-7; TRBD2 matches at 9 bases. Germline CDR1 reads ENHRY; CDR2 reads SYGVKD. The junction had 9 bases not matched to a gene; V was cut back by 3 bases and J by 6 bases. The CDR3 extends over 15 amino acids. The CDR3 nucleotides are TGTGCCATCAGTGAAGCGGGGGGCGAAGTGTTCGAGCAGTACTTC. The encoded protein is CAISEAGGEVFEQYF.

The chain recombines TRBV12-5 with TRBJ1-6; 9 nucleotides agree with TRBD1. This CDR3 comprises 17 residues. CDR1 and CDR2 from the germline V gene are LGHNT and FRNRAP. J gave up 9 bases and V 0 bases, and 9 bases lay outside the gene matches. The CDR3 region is CASGLVRQGETRSPLHF. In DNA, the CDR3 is TGTGCTAGTGGTTTGGTCCGACAGGGGGAGACACGTTCACCCCTCCACTTT. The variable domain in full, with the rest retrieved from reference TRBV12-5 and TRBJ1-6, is DARVTQTPRHKVTEMGQEVTMRCQPILGHNTVFWYRQTMMQGLELLAYFRNRAPLDDSGMPKDRFSAEMPDATLATLKIQPSEPRDSAVYFCASGLVRQGETRSPLHFGNGTRLTVT.

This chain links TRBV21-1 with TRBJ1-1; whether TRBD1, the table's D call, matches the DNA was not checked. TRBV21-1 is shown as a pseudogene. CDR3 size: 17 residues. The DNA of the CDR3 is TGTGCCAGCTCCCCCCTCGACAGGGGCCCCGTGGGGACTGAAGCTTTCTTT. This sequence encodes CASSPLDRGPVGTEAFF.

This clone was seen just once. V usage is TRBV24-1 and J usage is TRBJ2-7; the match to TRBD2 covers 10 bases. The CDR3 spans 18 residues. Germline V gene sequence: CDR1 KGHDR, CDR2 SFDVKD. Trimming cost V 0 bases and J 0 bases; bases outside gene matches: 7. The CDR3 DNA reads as TGTGCCACCAGTGATTTGCGGACTAGCGGATACCTCTCCTACGAGCAGTACTTC. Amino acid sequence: CATSDLRTSGYLSYEQYF.